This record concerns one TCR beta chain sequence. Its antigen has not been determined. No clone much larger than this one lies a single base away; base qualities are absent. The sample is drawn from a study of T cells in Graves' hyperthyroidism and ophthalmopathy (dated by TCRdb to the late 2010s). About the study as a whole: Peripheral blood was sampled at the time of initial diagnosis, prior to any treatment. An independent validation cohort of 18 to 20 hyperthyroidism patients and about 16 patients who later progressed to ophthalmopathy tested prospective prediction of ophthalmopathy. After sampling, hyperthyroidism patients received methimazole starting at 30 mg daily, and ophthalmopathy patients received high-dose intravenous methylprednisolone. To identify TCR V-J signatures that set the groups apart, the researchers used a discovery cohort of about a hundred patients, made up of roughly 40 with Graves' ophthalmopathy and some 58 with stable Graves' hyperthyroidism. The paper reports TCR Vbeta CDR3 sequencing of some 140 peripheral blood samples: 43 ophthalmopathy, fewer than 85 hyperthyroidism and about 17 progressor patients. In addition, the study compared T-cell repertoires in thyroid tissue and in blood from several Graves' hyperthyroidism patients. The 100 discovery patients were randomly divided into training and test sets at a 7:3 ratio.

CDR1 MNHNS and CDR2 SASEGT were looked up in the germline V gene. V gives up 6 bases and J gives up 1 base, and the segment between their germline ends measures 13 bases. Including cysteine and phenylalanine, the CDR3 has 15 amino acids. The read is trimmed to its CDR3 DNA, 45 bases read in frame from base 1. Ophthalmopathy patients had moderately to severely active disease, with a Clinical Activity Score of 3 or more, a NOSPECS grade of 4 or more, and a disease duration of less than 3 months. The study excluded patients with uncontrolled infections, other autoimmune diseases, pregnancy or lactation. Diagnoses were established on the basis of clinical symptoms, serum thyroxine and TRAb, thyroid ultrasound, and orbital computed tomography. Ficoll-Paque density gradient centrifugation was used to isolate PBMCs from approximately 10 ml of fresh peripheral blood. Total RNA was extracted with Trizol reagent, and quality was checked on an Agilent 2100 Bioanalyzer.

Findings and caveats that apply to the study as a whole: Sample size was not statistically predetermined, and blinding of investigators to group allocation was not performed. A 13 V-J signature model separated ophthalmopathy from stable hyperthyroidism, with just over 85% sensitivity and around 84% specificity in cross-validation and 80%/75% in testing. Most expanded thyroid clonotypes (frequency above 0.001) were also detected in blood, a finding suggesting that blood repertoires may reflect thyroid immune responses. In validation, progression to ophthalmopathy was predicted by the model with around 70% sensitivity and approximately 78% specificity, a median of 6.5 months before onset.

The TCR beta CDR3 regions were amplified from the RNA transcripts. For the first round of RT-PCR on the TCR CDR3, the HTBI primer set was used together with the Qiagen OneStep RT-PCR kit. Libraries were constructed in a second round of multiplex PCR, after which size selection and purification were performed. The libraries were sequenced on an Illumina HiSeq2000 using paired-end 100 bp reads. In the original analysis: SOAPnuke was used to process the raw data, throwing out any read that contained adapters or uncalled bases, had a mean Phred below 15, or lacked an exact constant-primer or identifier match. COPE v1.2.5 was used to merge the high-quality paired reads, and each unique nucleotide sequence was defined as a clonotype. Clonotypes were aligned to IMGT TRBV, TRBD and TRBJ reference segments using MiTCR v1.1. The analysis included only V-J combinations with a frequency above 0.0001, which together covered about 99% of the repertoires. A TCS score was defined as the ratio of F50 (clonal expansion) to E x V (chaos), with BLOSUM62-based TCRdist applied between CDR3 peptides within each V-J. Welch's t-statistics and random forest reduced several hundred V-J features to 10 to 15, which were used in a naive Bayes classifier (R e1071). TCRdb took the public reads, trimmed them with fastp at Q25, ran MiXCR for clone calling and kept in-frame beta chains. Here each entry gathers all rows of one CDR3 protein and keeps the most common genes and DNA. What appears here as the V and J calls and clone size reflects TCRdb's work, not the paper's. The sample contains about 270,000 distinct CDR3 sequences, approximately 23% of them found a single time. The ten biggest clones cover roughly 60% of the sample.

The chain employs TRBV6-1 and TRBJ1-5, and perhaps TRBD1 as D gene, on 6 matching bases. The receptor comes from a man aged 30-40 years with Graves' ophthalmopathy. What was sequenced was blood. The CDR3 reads CASRPIDRSNQPQHF. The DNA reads TGTGCCAGCAGACCAATCGACAGGAGCAATCAGCCCCAGCATTTT.